Following are 5 T cell receptor beta chains from one sample sequenced in a study of response to subunit inactivated influenza vaccine (dated by TCRdb to between 2018 and 2020). To prepare the library, RT-PCR was applied. TCRdb records Illumina HiSeq 2500 as the sequencer. The public sequencing data were trimmed at Q25 with fastp and processed into clonotypes with MiXCR by TCRdb, which kept only in-frame beta chains. Each CDR3 protein appears once, grouped with its most common genes and DNA. The sample records some 550,000 distinct CDR3 sequences, under 30% of which are singletons. Around 2.8% of the sample comes from the top ten. These data also featured in a second study, about T cells expressing NK-cell markers. As the second paper documents: TCR beta cDNA libraries were made by 5'RACE template switching that added a universal primer site and unique molecular identifiers.

The input for sequencing was CD4+ T cells sorted from PBMCs, taken 11 to 12 days after vaccination. The receptors derive from a man aged 50-60 years who received an inactivated influenza vaccine. Donor details come from another sample of the same person, matched by shared clones.

The chain links TRBV7-3 to TRBJ2-2, with TRBD2 matching over 7 bases. Germline CDR1 is SGHTA and CDR2 is FQGTGA. This CDR3 has 17 residues. J was trimmed by 3 bases and V by 5 bases; bases with no gene match: 12. The CDR3 loop is CASSPGLGWADTGELFF. For the CDR3, the DNA is TGTGCCAGCAGCCCCGGACTAGGATGGGCGGACACCGGGGAGCTGTTTTTT.

This clonotype has a handful of counts. The chain employs TRBV5-1 and TRBJ2-7, with D tentatively TRBD1 (7 bases). The CDR3 is 15 residues long. The germline V and J ends were trimmed by 0 bases and 2 bases, with 12 bases remaining between them. The germline CDR1 and CDR2 sequences are SGHRS and YFSETQ. CDR3 in amino acids: CASSLGGTATYEQYF. CDR3 nucleotide sequence: TGCGCCAGCAGCTTGGGCGGGACAGCTACCTACGAGCAGTACTTC.

This clonotype was seen a few times. V gene TRBV3-1 combines with J gene TRBJ2-3; tentatively, D is TRBD2 (6 bases). Trimming took 4 bases from V and 4 from J, leaving 15 bases between them. The germline CDR1 and CDR2 sequences are LGHDT and YNNKEL (reference sequence). This CDR3 region has 15 residues. The CDR3 sequence is CASSPASWRADTQYF. In DNA, the CDR3 is TGTGCCAGCAGCCCAGCCAGCTGGAGGGCAGATACGCAGTATTTT.

This clonotype was found a few times. The chain uses TRBV7-9 and TRBJ1-6; D gene unclear. Germline CDR1 reads SEHNR; CDR2 reads FQNEAQ (reference sequence). The CDR3 is 15 amino acids. V was shortened by 5 bases and J by 3 bases, with 11 bases between the two germline ends. CDR3 region: CASSISPDYNSPLHF. In nucleotides, the CDR3 is TGTGCCAGCAGCATTTCGCCGGACTATAATTCACCCCTCCACTTT.

V gene TRBV5-1 combines with J gene TRBJ2-3, with 9 bases that match TRBD2. J was trimmed by 4 bases and V by 2 bases; bases with no gene match: 5. Germline loops: CDR1 SGHRS, CDR2 YFSETQ. CDR3 length equals 15 residues. The CDR3 DNA reads as TGCGCCAGCAGCTTTGTTAGCGGGGGCTCAGATACGCAGTATTTT. The encoded protein is CASSFVSGGSDTQYF.